This record covers a single T cell receptor (beta chain). The data were taken from a study of tumor T cells in aggressive B-cell lymphoma. Germline values: CDR1 LGHNA, CDR2 YNFKEQ. With V trimmed by 1 base and J by 0 bases, 8 bases remained unmatched. This CDR3 is built from 17 residues. TCRdb keeps only in-frame clones here, not all; method: immunoSEQ multiplex PCR. The sample includes a few thousand clones, about three quarters of them seen just once. Input material: tumor tissue. The TCR sequence derives from an adult with diffuse large B cell lymphoma. The V call is TRBV4-2, the J call TRBJ2-7, with 8 bases lining up with TRBD1. CDR3 sequence (DNA): TGTGCCAGCAGCCAAGCTGAGGGACAGGAGATCTCCTACGAGCAGTACTTC. Amino acids: CASSQAEGQEISYEQYF.